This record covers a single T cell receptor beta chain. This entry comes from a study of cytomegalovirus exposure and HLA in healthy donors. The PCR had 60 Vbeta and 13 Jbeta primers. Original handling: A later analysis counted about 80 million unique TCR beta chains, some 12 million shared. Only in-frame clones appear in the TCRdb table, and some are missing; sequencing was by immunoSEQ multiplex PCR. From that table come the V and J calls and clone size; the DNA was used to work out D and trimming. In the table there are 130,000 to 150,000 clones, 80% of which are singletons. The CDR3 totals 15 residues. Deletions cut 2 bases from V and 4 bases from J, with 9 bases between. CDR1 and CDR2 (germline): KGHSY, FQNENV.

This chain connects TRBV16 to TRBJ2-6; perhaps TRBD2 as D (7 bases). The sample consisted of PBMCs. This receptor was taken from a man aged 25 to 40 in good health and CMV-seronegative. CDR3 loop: CASSQSGTGANVLTF. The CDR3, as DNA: TGTGCCAGCAGCCAAAGCGGGACAGGGGCCAACGTCCTGACTTTC. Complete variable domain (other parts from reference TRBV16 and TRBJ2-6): GEEVAQTPKHLVRGEGQKAKLYCAPIKGHSYVFWYQQVLKNEFKFLISFQNENVFDETGMPKERFSAKCLPNSPCSLEIQATKLEDSAVYFCASSQSGTGANVLTFGAGSRLTVL.